A single sample gave rise to the 31 T cell receptor beta chains below, sequenced in a study of T and B cells in COVID-19 patients. Multiplex PCR with BIOMED2 TRB-A/B primer pools amplified TRB rearrangements. TCRdb used MiXCR to reprocess the multiplex PCR reads, holding one entry per CDR3 protein. The sample contains roughly 23,000 distinct CDR3 sequences, 29% of which appear only once. TRB was amplified from approximately 250-480 ng of blood genomic DNA. Material for sequencing was blood. All receptors derive from a human donor who had recovered from COVID-19.

This chain connects TRBV6-2 or TRBV6-3 to TRBJ2-7; the match to TRBD1 covers 9 bases. The CDR3 totals 12 residues. Unmatched junction bases numbered 4, after V lost 8 bases and J lost 5 bases. Germline CDR1 is MNHEY and CDR2 is SVGEGT. DNA of the CDR3: TGTGCCAGCCGGGACAGGGATCACGAGCAGTACTTC. This sequence encodes CASRDRDHEQYF.

This chain uses TRBV5-6 with TRBJ2-3, with 9 nucleotides matching TRBD2. The CDR3 has 15 amino acids. Germline CDR1 and CDR2: SGHDT and YYEEEE. The J segment lost 6 bases and the V segment lost 8 bases, leaving 13 bases of the junction unmatched. The CDR3 sequence is CARSPTGGGGDTQYF. As DNA, the CDR3 is TGTGCCAGAAGCCCGACGGGCGGGGGGGGGGATACGCAGTATTTT.

This clonotype was seen only a few times. The rearrangement links TRBV12-3 or TRBV12-4 to TRBJ1-2, with D hard to call. The CDR3 totals 14 residues. Trimming removed 5 bases from V and 8 bases from J, with 18 bases in between. The CDR3 sequence is CASSIRLLDGGYTF. The CDR3 bases are TGTGCCAGCAGTATAAGGCTATTGGACGGGGGCTACACCTTC.

The rearrangement uses TRBV20-1 and TRBJ2-2; 10 bases map to TRBD2. CDR1 DFQATT and CDR2 SNEGSKA come from the germline V gene (reference sequence). The V segment lost 0 bases and the J segment 6 bases; nucleotides outside the gene matches: 7. CDR3 length: 16 amino acids. The CDR3 loop reads CSARDARTSGAGELFF. The CDR3 DNA follows: TGCAGTGCTAGAGATGCCAGGACTAGCGGTGCCGGGGAGCTGTTTTTT.

In this sample, this clonotype turned up a few times. This chain links TRBV7-9 with TRBJ2-1; D perhaps matches TRBD2 (6 bases). Germline values: CDR1 SEHNR, CDR2 FQNEAQ (reference sequence). The V gene lost 2 bases and the J gene lost 7 bases, with 15 bases spanning the gap. The CDR3 consists of 15 residues. The CDR3 coding sequence is TGTGCCAGCAGCTTATTCCAGGAGGGAGGAAATGAGCAGTTCTTC. This sequence encodes CASSLFQEGGNEQFF.

The chain uses TRBV10-3 and TRBJ2-3; 10 positions agree with TRBD1. The V and J ends lost 0 bases and 1 base, in that order; junction bases with no gene match: 4. Looked up from germline, CDR1 is ENHRY and CDR2 is SYGVKD. The CDR3 consists of 17 residues. The CDR3 nucleotides are TGTGCCATCAGTGAGTCTAAAGGACAGGGGGGCACAGATACGCAGTATTTT. Translated: CAISESKGQGGTDTQYF.

This clonotype is classed as medium-sized. The CDR3 DNA reads TGTGCCAGCTCACCAAGTGGATCTGGGGCCAACGTCCTGACTTTC. Translating gives CASSPSGSGANVLTF. The genes are TRBV18 and TRBJ2-6; no clear D gene. The germline V gene encodes CDR1 KGHSH and CDR2 LQKENI. The CDR3 runs 15 residues. Trimming left V 2 bases short and J 1 base short, with 6 bases between.

This clonotype was counted at least ten times. V and J are TRBV5-4 and TRBJ2-6; 7 positions match TRBD1. Losses at the gene ends were 2 bases for V and 4 bases for J; bases not matched to a gene: 6. Germline-derived CDR1 and CDR2 are SGHNT and YYREEE (reference sequence). CDR3 length: 16 residues. CDR3 coding DNA: TGTGCCAGCAGCTTTAACAGGGGAACCGGGGCCAACGTCCTGACTTTC. It specifies CASSFNRGTGANVLTF.

This chain connects TRBV13 to TRBJ2-5, with no clear D. The CDR3 contains 15 residues. The V end was cut by 2 bases, the J end by 5 bases, with 15 bases between. In germline, CDR1 is PRHDT, CDR2 FYEKMQ (reference sequence). The CDR3 coding sequence is TGTGCCAGCAGCTTAAGGGCCGGCCCCCCGGAGACCCAGTACTTC. This codes for CASSLRAGPPETQYF.

V and J are TRBV12-3 or TRBV12-4 and TRBJ2-1, with D unresolved. The CDR3 is made up of 14 amino acids. V was clipped by 2 bases and J by 4 bases, with 9 bases between them. The CDR3 loop is CASSLSTQYNEQFF. As DNA, the CDR3 is TGTGCCAGCAGTTTAAGCACACAGTACAATGAGCAGTTCTTC.

By proportion, this clonotype is medium-sized (0.01 to 0.1%). V and J are TRBV6-1 and TRBJ2-1; TRBD2 is a possible D gene (6 bases). The CDR3 is 15 amino acids. Germline V CDR1 and CDR2: MNHNS, SASEGT. V lost 5 bases, J lost 7 bases, and 18 bases lay in between. CDR3 amino acids: CASSRRLTGGNEQFF. The DNA of the CDR3 is TGTGCCAGCAGTCGCCGCCTCACCGGGGGTAATGAGCAGTTCTTC.

The rearrangement links TRBV5-1 to TRBJ2-7; weak D call: TRBD2 (6 bases). CDR3 size: 13 residues. Germline V gives CDR1 SGHRS, CDR2 YFSETQ. V shed 4 bases and J shed 2 bases, with 10 bases lying between them. CDR3 residues: CASSGDLAYEQYF. In DNA, the CDR3 is TGCGCCAGCAGCGGGGACTTAGCCTACGAGCAGTACTTC.

The V call is TRBV20-1, the J call TRBJ1-3; D not certain. The CDR3 runs to 13 residues. CDR1 DFQATT and CDR2 SNEGSKA come from the germline V gene (reference sequence). Trimming left V 2 bases short and J 0 bases short, with 5 bases between. The CDR3 loop is CSARSISGNTIYF. DNA of the CDR3: TGCAGTGCTAGATCTATCTCTGGAAACACCATATATTTT.

The V gene is TRBV27, the J gene TRBJ1-1, with D uncertain. Germline V gives CDR1 MNHEY, CDR2 SMNVEV (reference sequence). V was trimmed by 10 bases and J by 0 bases, leaving 12 bases between them. The CDR3 runs to 13 residues. The CDR3 DNA is TGTGCCACCGGACGCCCGCTGAACACTGAAGCTTTCTTT. It is translated as CATGRPLNTEAFF.

This clonotype is medium-sized within its sample. The J gene is TRBJ2-7, the V gene TRBV19; 9 bases align to TRBD1. From germline, CDR1 is LNHDA and CDR2 SQIVND (reference sequence). This CDR3 contains 15 residues. J was trimmed by 6 bases and V by 4 bases; bases with no gene match: 10. CDR3 region: CASSTRLGQGSEQYF. Written as DNA, the CDR3 is TGTGCCAGTAGTACCAGGCTGGGACAGGGCTCCGAGCAGTACTTC.

This chain joins TRBV2 and TRBJ2-1; D not certain. This CDR3 comprises 16 residues. Trimming took 9 bases from V and 1 from J, leaving 19 bases between them. The germline gives CDR1 SNHLY, CDR2 FYNNEI. Here the CDR3 reads CARRSVELRSYNEQFF. CDR3 nucleotides: TGTGCCAGGCGATCCGTAGAGTTGAGGTCCTACAATGAGCAGTTCTTC.

The rearrangement links TRBV12-3 or TRBV12-4 to TRBJ2-1; 7 bases align to TRBD2. With V trimmed by 7 bases and J by 1 base, 4 bases remained unmatched. This CDR3 comprises 14 residues. The CDR3 sequence: CASTLGLSYNEQFF. DNA for the CDR3: TGTGCCAGCACCCTGGGACTATCCTACAATGAGCAGTTCTTC.

This clonotype was recorded once. A read error may be the cause here, since a much bigger clone is one base away. The V and J genes are TRBV19 and TRBJ2-1; D ambiguous. Germline CDR1 reads LNHDA; CDR2 reads SQIVND (reference sequence). This CDR3 has 15 amino acids. The germline V and J ends were trimmed by 6 bases and 1 base, with 13 bases remaining between them. CDR3: CASRISRPSYNEQFF. The DNA of the CDR3 is TGTGCCAGTAGAATTTCCAGGCCGTCCTACAATGAGCAGTTCTTC.

This chain links TRBV11-1 with TRBJ2-3; D perhaps matches TRBD2 (6 bases). The CDR3 has 16 amino acids. Germline CDR1 and CDR2: SGHAT and FQDESV (reference sequence). V lost 3 bases, J lost 3 bases, and 16 bases lay in between. As DNA, the CDR3 is TGTGCCAGCAGCTTTGGGGGGAAGAGGGTTACAGATACGCAGTATTTT. Translation gives CASSFGGKRVTDTQYF. The entire variable domain, with the rest obtained from reference TRBV11-1 and TRBJ2-3, is as follows: EAEVAQSPRYKITEKSQAVAFWCDPISGHATLYWYRQILGQGPELLVQFQDESVVDDSQLPKDRFSAERLKGVDSTLKIQPAELGDSAMYLCASSFGGKRVTDTQYFGPGTRLTVL.

This clonotype rates as medium-sized. CDR3 in amino acids: CSVQEISGTDTQYF. The DNA of the CDR3 is TGCAGCGTACAGGAGATAAGCGGAACAGATACGCAGTATTTT. The chain carries TRBV29-1 and TRBJ2-3; D may match TRBD1 or TRBD2 (5 bases each). From germline, CDR1 is SQVTM and CDR2 ANQGSEA. The CDR3 loop spans 14 amino acids. The ends were cut back, 6 bases at V and 3 bases at J, with 16 bases in the middle.

This clonotype turned up a few times. This CDR3 reads CATSSPSSGSPDTQYF. In nucleotides, the CDR3 is TGTGCCACCAGCTCCCCCTCTAGCGGGAGTCCAGATACGCAGTATTTT. The chain is built from TRBV15 and TRBJ2-3; 10 bases align to TRBD2. This CDR3 spans 16 amino acids. CDR1 is LNHNV and CDR2 is YYDKDF in the germline V gene (reference sequence). With V trimmed by 5 bases and J by 4 bases, 9 bases remained unmatched.

This clonotype was counted between two and nine times. The chain combines TRBV6-5 with TRBJ2-1; tentative D call: TRBD1 (6 bases). This CDR3 contains 17 residues. Germline values: CDR1 MNHEY, CDR2 SVGAGI. With 6 bases removed from V and 4 bases from J, the gap between germline ends came to 22 bases. The CDR3 region is CASSLYGGQIGYNEQFF. CDR3 DNA sequence: TGTGCCAGCAGCCTATATGGGGGACAAATCGGGTACAATGAGCAGTTCTTC.

The chain uses TRBV18 and TRBJ1-3, with D unresolved. Germline loops: CDR1 KGHSH, CDR2 LQKENI. This CDR3 is 13 amino acids long. Trimming took off 3 bases at V and 1 base at J, with 4 bases between the two ends. The CDR3 DNA reads TGTGCCAGCTCACCTTCGTCTGGAAACACCATATATTTT. Translated: CASSPSSGNTIYF.

V gene TRBV10-1 combines with J gene TRBJ2-5, with 14 bases identical to TRBD2. J was trimmed by 5 bases and V by 6 bases; bases with no gene match: 8. The germline CDR1 and CDR2 sequences are WNHNN and SYGVQD (reference sequence). The CDR3 has 16 residues. The CDR3 DNA sequence: TGCGCCAGCAGCCCACCGGGACTAGCGGGAGAGGAGACCCAGTACTTC. Translation: CASSPPGLAGEETQYF.

This clonotype turned up a few times. The chain uses TRBV18 and TRBJ2-7, with 10 bases aligning to TRBD2. Germline V lookup: CDR1 KGHSH, CDR2 LQKENI. The CDR3 has 16 amino acids. V was clipped by 0 bases and J by 1 base; unmatched bases: 3. CDR3 in amino acids: CASSPPSGRVSYEQYF. CDR3 coding DNA: TGTGCCAGCTCACCACCCAGCGGGAGGGTATCCTACGAGCAGTACTTC.

The J gene is TRBJ1-6, the V gene TRBV6-1, with a possible D match to TRBD1 (5 bases). CDR1 and CDR2 from the germline V gene are MNHNS and SASEGT. The CDR3 is 13 amino acids. Trimming took 9 bases from V and 7 from J, leaving 13 bases between them. In DNA, the CDR3 is TGTGCCAGTCTACAGGCAAACAATTCACCCCTCCACTTT. It translates to CASLQANNSPLHF.

The V gene is TRBV12-3 or TRBV12-4, the J gene TRBJ1-1; D gene uncertain. With 2 bases removed from V and 2 bases from J, the gap between germline ends came to 9 bases. The CDR3 covers 14 residues. In DNA, the CDR3 is TGTGCCAGCAGTTTACAGGACTATAACACTGAAGCTTTCTTT. It codes for CASSLQDYNTEAFF.

The rearrangement uses TRBV12-3 or TRBV12-4 and TRBJ1-2; D remains ambiguous. The CDR3 totals 12 residues. V gave up 2 bases and J gave up 4 bases, with 5 bases separating them. The CDR3: CASSLNSYGYTF. The CDR3 DNA reads as TGTGCCAGCAGTTTAAACAGCTATGGCTACACCTTC.

CDR3 sequence reads: CASSPQQGTQYF. CDR3 nucleotide sequence: TGTGCCAGCAGCCCACAACAGGGGACCCAGTACTTC. This chain uses TRBV11-1 with TRBJ2-5, with a tentative D call TRBD1 (6 bases). CDR1 is SGHAT, CDR2 FQDESV, per germline (reference sequence). Trimming shortened V by 5 bases and J by 7 bases, and 11 bases separated the two germline ends. The CDR3 has 12 amino acids.

Sample share makes this clonotype medium-sized. The chain is built from TRBV29-1 and TRBJ2-3; tentatively, D is TRBD2 (7 bases). The CDR3 has 14 amino acids. Germline loops: CDR1 SQVTM, CDR2 ANQGSEA. Trimming removed 3 bases at V and 5 bases at J, with 15 bases between. CDR3 loop: CSVDVEGGEDTQYF. CDR3 nucleotides: TGCAGCGTTGACGTAGAAGGGGGGGAAGATACGCAGTATTTT.

This clonotype is medium-sized by share. DNA for the CDR3: TGTGCCTGGTCGAGGGGGGCCAACGTCCTGACTTTC. It codes for CAWSRGANVLTF. The rearrangement uses TRBV30 and TRBJ2-6; D call uncertain. The germline CDR1 and CDR2 sequences are GTSNPN and SVGIG (reference sequence). The length of the CDR3 is 12 residues. The germline V and J ends were trimmed by 5 bases and 4 bases, with 6 bases remaining between them.